This TCR beta chain is from a study of blood T cell repertoires in COVID-19. For the study at large: Acute and convalescent COVID-19 samples came from the United States, Italy and Spain.

V shed 5 bases and J shed 8 bases, with 21 bases lying between them. Germline loops: CDR1 MDHEN, CDR2 SYDVKM. The CDR3 extends over 15 amino acids. The method was immunoSEQ multiplex PCR; TCRdb's version includes in-frame clones alone and lacks a portion of them. The sample shows 120,000 to 150,000 clones, roughly 90% of them seen only once. The chain has TRBV28 and TRBJ1-2; tentatively, D is TRBD1 (6 bases). Sequences were obtained from PBMCs or T cells enriched from blood (not recorded which). This receptor was obtained from a woman aged 25 to 45 with acute COVID-19. The CDR3 loop is CASSLTGTLSMGYTF. The CDR3 DNA reads as TGTGCCAGCAGTCTTACCGGGACACTCAGTATGGGCTACACCTTC.